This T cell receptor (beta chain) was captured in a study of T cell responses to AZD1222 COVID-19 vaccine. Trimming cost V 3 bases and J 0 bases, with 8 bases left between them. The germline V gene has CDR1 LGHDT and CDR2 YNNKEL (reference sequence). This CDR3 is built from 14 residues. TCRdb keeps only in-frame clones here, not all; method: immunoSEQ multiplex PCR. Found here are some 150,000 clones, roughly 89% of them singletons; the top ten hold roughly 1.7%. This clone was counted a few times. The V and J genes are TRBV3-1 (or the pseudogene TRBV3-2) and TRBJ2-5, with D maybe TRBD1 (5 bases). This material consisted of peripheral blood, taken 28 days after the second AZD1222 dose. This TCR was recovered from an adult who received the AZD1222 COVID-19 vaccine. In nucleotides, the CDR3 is TGTGCCAGCAGCCAGAACAGGTACCAAGAGACCCAGTACTTC. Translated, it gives CASSQNRYQETQYF.